What follows is one TCR beta chain and its context. At deep level, the assay was performed. Repertoires were generated with immunoSEQ multiplex PCR, while TCRdb's copy carries only in-frame clones and drops some. Found here are around 700,000 clones, around 72% of them singletons; the top ten hold 1.5% to 2%. The data derive from a study of shared clonotypes between healthy human individuals. V dropped 6 bases and J dropped 5; count of bases not matched to a gene: 7. CDR3 length equals 15 residues. Germline V gives CDR1 MNHEY, CDR2 SVGAGI. The chain combines TRBV6-5 with TRBJ2-1; TRBD2 agrees at 10 bases. The clonotype comes from a woman in her twenties or thirties in good health. The source material was memory CD4+ T cells sorted from blood. Subset denoted: CD45RA-negative fraction. CDR3 coding DNA: TGTGCCAGCAGCCGCGGACTAGCGGAGAACAATGAGCAGTTCTTC. It is translated as CASSRGLAENNEQFF.